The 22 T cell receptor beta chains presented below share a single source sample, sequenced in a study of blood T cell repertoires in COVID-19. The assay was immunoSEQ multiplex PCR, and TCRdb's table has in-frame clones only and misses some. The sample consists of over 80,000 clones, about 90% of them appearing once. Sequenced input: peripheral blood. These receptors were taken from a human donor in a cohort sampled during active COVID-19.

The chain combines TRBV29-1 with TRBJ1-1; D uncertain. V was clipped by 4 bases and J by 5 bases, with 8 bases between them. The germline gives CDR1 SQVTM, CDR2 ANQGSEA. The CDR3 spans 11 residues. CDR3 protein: CSVVGPTEAFF. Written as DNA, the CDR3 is TGCAGCGTTGTTGGGCCGACTGAAGCTTTCTTT.

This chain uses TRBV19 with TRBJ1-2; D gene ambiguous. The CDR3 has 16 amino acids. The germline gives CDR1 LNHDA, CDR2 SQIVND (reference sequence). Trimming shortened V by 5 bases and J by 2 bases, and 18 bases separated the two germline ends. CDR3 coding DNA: TGTGCCAGTAGTTACATTAGGAGTGAGGGAAACTATGGCTACACCTTC. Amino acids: CASSYIRSEGNYGYTF.

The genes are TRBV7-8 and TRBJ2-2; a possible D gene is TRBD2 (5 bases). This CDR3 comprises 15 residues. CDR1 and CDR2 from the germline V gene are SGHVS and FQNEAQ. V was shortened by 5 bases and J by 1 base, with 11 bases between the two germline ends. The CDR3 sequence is CASSPEGRNTGELFF. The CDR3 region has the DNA TGTGCCAGCAGCCCAGAGGGAAGGAACACCGGGGAGCTGTTTTTT.

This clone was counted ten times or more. CDR3 sequence: CASSWREGSDTQYF. The CDR3 DNA reads as TGTGCCAGCAGTTGGCGGGAGGGCTCCGATACGCAGTATTTT. The J gene is TRBJ2-3, the V gene TRBV6-5; 9 nucleotides line up with TRBD2. CDR3 length: 14 residues. J lost 6 bases, V lost 4 bases, and 5 bases had no gene match. The V gene's germline CDR1 is MNHEY and CDR2 SVGAGI.

The CDR3 DNA is TGTGCCAGCAGCCTGTCGACAGATAACTATGGCTACACCTTC. Encoded protein: CASSLSTDNYGYTF. The chain links TRBV5-4 to TRBJ1-2, with D maybe TRBD1 (5 bases). V was shortened by 4 bases and J by 1 base, with 11 bases between the two germline ends. This CDR3 has 14 amino acids. The germline CDR1 and CDR2 sequences are SGHNT and YYREEE (reference sequence).

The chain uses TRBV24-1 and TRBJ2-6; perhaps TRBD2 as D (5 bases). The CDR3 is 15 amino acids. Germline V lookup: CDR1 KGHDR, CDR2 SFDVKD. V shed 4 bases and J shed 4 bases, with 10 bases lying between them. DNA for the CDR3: TGTGCCACCAGTGAATATGGAGGAGGGGCCAACGTCCTGACTTTC. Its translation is CATSEYGGGANVLTF.

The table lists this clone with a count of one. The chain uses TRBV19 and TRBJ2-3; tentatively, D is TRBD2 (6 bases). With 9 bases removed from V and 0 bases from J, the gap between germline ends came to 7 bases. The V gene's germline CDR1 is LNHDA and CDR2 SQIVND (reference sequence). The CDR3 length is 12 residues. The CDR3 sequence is CASRESTDTQYF. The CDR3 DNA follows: TGTGCCAGCCGGGAGAGCACAGATACGCAGTATTTT.

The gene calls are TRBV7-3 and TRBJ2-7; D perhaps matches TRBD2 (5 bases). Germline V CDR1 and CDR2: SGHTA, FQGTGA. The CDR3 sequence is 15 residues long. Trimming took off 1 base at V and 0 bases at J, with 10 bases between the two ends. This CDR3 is CASSLIGGPSYEQYF. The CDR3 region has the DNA TGTGCCAGCAGCTTAATTGGCGGGCCCTCCTACGAGCAGTACTTC.

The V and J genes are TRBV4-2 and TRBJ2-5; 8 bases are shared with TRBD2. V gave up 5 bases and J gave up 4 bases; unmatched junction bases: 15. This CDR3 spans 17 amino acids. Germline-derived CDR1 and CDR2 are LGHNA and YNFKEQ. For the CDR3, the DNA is TGTGCCAGCAGCTTACAAGGGTCGCGGGAGGTAGGAGAGACCCAGTACTTC. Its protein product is CASSLQGSREVGETQYF.

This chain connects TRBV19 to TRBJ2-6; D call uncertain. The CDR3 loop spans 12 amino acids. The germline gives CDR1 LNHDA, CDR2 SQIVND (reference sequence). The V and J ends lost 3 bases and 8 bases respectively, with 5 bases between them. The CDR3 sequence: CASSISPNVLTF. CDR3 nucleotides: TGTGCCAGTAGTATTTCTCCCAACGTCCTGACTTTC.

The CDR3 DNA reads as TGTGCCAGCAGCACCCGGGCACCCCTCCACTTT. Protein sequence: CASSTRAPLHF. The chain combines TRBV7-9 with TRBJ1-6; the D is unclear. Trimming left V 5 bases short and J 11 bases short, with 7 bases between. Germline-derived CDR1 and CDR2 are SEHNR and FQNEAQ (reference sequence). CDR3 size: 11 residues.

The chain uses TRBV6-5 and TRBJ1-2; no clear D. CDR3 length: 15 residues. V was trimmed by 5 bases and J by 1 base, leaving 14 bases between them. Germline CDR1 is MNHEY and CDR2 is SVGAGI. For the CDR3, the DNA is TGTGCCAGCAGTCCCCAGGCCCTCTTTAACTATGGCTACACCTTC. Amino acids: CASSPQALFNYGYTF.

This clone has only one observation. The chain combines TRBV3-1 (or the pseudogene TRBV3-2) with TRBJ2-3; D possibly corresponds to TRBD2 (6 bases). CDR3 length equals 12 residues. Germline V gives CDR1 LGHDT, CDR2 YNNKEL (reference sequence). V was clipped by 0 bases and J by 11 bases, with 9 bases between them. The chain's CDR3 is CASSQDRTKQYF. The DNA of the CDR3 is TGTGCCAGCAGCCAAGATCGGACTAAGCAGTATTTT.

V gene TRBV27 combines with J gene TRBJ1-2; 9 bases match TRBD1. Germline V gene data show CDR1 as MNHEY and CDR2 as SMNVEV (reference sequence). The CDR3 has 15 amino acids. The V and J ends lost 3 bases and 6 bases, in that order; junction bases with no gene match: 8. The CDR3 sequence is CASSLRGQGIHGYTF. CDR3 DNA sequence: TGTGCCAGCAGTTTGCGCGGACAGGGGATCCATGGCTACACCTTC.

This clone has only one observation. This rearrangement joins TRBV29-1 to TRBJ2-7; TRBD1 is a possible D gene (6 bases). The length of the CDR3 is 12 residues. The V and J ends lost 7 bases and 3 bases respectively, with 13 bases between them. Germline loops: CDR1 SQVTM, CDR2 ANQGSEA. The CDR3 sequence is CSAVTGFYEQYF. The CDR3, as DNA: TGCAGCGCCGTAACAGGGTTCTACGAGCAGTACTTC.

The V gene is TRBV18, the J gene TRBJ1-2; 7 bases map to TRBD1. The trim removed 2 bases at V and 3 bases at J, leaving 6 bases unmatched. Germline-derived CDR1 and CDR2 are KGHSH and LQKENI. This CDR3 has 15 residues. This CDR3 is CASSPVGQTYYGYTF. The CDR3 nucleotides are TGTGCCAGCTCACCAGTGGGACAGACATACTATGGCTACACCTTC.

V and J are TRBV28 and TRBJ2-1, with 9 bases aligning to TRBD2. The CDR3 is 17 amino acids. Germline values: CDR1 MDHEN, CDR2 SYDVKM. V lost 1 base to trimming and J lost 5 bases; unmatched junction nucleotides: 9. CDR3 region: CASSLFRSGSKNNEQFF. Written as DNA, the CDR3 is TGTGCCAGCAGTTTATTCCGTAGCGGGAGTAAGAACAATGAGCAGTTCTTC.

This CDR3 reads CASTSSGTRDSYNEQFF. In DNA form, the CDR3 reads TGTGCCAGCACCTCCTCCGGGACTCGGGACTCCTACAATGAGCAGTTCTTC. The V gene is TRBV28, the J gene TRBJ2-1, with D possibly being TRBD2 (6 bases). Germline V gene data show CDR1 as MDHEN and CDR2 as SYDVKM. The V end was cut by 7 bases, the J end by 0 bases, with 19 bases between. This CDR3 region has 17 residues. Full variable domain (missing parts from reference TRBV28 and TRBJ2-1): DVKVTQSSRYLVKRTGEKVFLECVQDMDHENMFWYRQDPGLGLRLIYFSYDVKMKEKGDIPEGYSVSREKKERFSLILESASTNQTSMYLCASTSSGTRDSYNEQFFGPGTRLTVL.

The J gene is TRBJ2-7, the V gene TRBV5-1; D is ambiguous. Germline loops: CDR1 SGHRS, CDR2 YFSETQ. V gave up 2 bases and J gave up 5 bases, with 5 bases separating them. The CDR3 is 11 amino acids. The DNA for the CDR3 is TGCGCCAGCAGCTTTGGGCACGAGCAGTACTTC. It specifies CASSFGHEQYF.

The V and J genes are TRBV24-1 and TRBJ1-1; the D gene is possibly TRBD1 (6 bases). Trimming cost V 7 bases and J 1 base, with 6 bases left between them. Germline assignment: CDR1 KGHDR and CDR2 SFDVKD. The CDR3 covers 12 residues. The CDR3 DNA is TGTGCCACCAGGGGACAGAACACTGAAGCTTTCTTT. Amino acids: CATRGQNTEAFF.

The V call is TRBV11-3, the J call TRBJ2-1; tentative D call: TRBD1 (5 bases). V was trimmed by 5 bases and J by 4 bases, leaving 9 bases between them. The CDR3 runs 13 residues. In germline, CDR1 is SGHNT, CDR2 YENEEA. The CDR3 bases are TGTGCCAGCAGCCTACAGGTTTACAATGAGCAGTTCTTC. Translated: CASSLQVYNEQFF.

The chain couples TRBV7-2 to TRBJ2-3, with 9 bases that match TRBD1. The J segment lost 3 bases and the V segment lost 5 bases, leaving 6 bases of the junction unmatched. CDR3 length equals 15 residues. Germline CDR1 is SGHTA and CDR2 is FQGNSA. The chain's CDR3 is CASSPGTGRTDTQYF. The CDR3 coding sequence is TGTGCCAGCAGCCCCGGGACAGGGAGAACAGATACGCAGTATTTT.